Below are 29 T cell receptor beta chains sequenced from a single sample in a study of Ad26.COV2.S vaccination and SARS-CoV-2 variants. TCRdb's copy holds only in-frame clones and misses some; the assay was immunoSEQ multiplex PCR. The sample consists of roughly 300,000 clones, 75% to 90% of them appearing once. Treatment described: some 20 received Ad26.COV2.S at low or high dose, single or two shots; a few received placebo; per-sample allocation not given. The investigators took samples on day 63 after the first vaccine or placebo injection. The sequenced sample was peripheral blood, obtained in a trial of Ad26.COV2.S vaccine versus placebo. These receptors all stem from a person between 18 and 65 years old who received the Ad26.COV2.S COVID-19 vaccine or a placebo.

This sequence joins TRBV7-2 and TRBJ2-7, with D unresolved. Germline loops: CDR1 SGHTA, CDR2 FQGNSA. Trimming left V 2 bases short and J 2 bases short, with 7 bases between. The CDR3 spans 13 residues. Written as DNA, the CDR3 is TGTGCCAGCAGCTTACAGTTAACCTACGAGCAGTACTTC. As protein: CASSLQLTYEQYF.

The CDR3 DNA is TGTGCCAGCAGCGTAGCTCGGGAGACAGGGGGATACAATGAGCAGTTCTTC. Its protein product is CASSVARETGGYNEQFF. The gene calls are TRBV9 and TRBJ2-1, with 9 bases fitting TRBD1. CDR3 length equals 17 residues. Germline V CDR1 and CDR2: SGDLS, YYNGEE. Trimming took 0 bases from V and 4 from J; bases not matched to a gene: 8.

V usage is TRBV4-1 and J usage is TRBJ1-4; TRBD1 is a possible D gene (5 bases). The CDR3 totals 15 residues. The ends were cut back, 4 bases at V and 3 bases at J, with 12 bases in the middle. The germline V gene encodes CDR1 MGHRA and CDR2 YSYEKL. Written as DNA, the CDR3 is TGCGCCAGCAGCCCCCAGGGCTCAGCTAATGAAAAACTGTTTTTT. It specifies CASSPQGSANEKLFF.

This chain connects TRBV19 to TRBJ2-7; 9 bases fit TRBD1. The CDR3 is 14 amino acids. In germline, CDR1 is LNHDA, CDR2 SQIVND (reference sequence). The CDR3 sequence: CGSAPQGAHHEQYF. The DNA for the CDR3 is TGTGGTTCGGCTCCACAGGGGGCCCACCACGAGCAGTACTTC.

The rearrangement uses TRBV28 and TRBJ2-5; D is undetermined. Germline values: CDR1 MDHEN, CDR2 SYDVKM. With 5 bases removed from V and 2 bases from J, the gap between germline ends came to 12 bases. The length of the CDR3 is 14 residues. DNA of the CDR3: TGTGCCAGCAGTACCCTACGACAACAAGAGACCCAGTACTTC. The encoded protein is CASSTLRQQETQYF. Supplemented by reference TRBV28 and TRBJ2-5, the full variable domain reads DVKVTQSSRYLVKRTGEKVFLECVQDMDHENMFWYRQDPGLGLRLIYFSYDVKMKEKGDIPEGYSVSREKKERFSLILESASTNQTSMYLCASSTLRQQETQYFGPGTRLLVL.

This chain joins TRBV7-2 and TRBJ2-1; 8 bases line up with TRBD2. Germline-derived CDR1 and CDR2 are SGHTA and FQGNSA. This CDR3 has 18 amino acids. V lost 5 bases to trimming and J lost 0 bases; unmatched junction nucleotides: 12. CDR3 sequence reads: CASSRDWAGGSSYNEQFF. The CDR3 DNA reads TGTGCCAGCAGCCGCGACTGGGCGGGAGGTAGCTCCTACAATGAGCAGTTCTTC.

The chain has TRBV7-9 and TRBJ2-2; the D gene is possibly TRBD1 (6 bases). CDR3 length equals 9 residues. Trimming cost V 8 bases and J 16 bases, with 11 bases left between them. CDR1 is SEHNR, CDR2 FQNEAQ, per germline (reference sequence). The DNA for the CDR3 is TGTGCCAGCGGCGGACAGTCGTTTTTT. As protein: CASGGQSFF.

The rearrangement joins TRBV18 to TRBJ2-1; D not resolved. The CDR3 consists of 14 residues. CDR1 and CDR2 (germline): KGHSH, LQKENI. V lost 0 bases, J lost 11 bases, and 14 bases lay in between. CDR3 amino acids: CASSPPELSAKQFF. The CDR3 DNA is TGTGCCAGCTCACCACCGGAGCTTTCGGCCAAGCAGTTCTTC.

The chain carries TRBV4-2 and TRBJ1-3; 9 nucleotides line up with TRBD1. The germline V gene has CDR1 LGHNA and CDR2 YNFKEQ. This CDR3 is 19 amino acids long. After removal of 0 bases from V and 0 bases from J, the junction contained 9 bases not matched to a gene. The CDR3 spells CASSQDSFTGGVSGNTIYF. CDR3 bases: TGTGCCAGCAGCCAAGATAGCTTCACAGGGGGCGTCTCTGGAAACACCATATATTTT.

The J gene is TRBJ2-2, the V gene TRBV21-1; the table's D call of TRBD2 was not tested on the DNA. TRBV21-1 is assigned pseudogene status. The CDR3 has 18 residues. Here the CDR3 reads CASSKGEGPPENTGELFF. The CDR3 nucleotides read TGTGCCAGCAGCAAAGGGGAGGGACCACCAGAGAACACCGGGGAGCTGTTTTTT.

The CDR3 spells CASSLEKGTLETQYF. In nucleotides, the CDR3 is TGTGCCAGCAGCTTAGAGAAGGGGACATTAGAGACCCAGTACTTC. This rearrangement joins TRBV7-9 to TRBJ2-5; a possible D gene is TRBD1 (6 bases). Deletions cut 1 base from V and 4 bases from J, with 13 bases between. Germline V gene sequence: CDR1 SEHNR, CDR2 FQNEAQ (reference sequence). This CDR3 is built from 15 residues.

This sequence joins TRBV19 and TRBJ1-2, with D tentatively TRBD1 (5 bases). Trimming left V 4 bases short and J 6 bases short, with 12 bases between. The germline gives CDR1 LNHDA, CDR2 SQIVND (reference sequence). The CDR3 has 13 amino acids. In nucleotides, the CDR3 is TGTGCCAGTAGTACTCAGGGATGGAATGGCTACACCTTC. It codes for CASSTQGWNGYTF. Filled out from reference TRBV19 and TRBJ1-2, the complete variable domain reads DGGITQSPKYLFRKEGQNVTLSCEQNLNHDAMYWYRQDPGQGLRLIYYSQIVNDFQKGDIAEGYSVSREKKESFPLTVTSAQKNPTAFYLCASSTQGWNGYTFGSGTRLTVV.

The V and J genes are TRBV5-4 and TRBJ1-2; 7 nucleotides match TRBD1. The CDR3 runs to 14 residues. The junction had 10 bases not matched to a gene; V was cut back by 4 bases and J by 7 bases. Germline V gene data show CDR1 as SGHNT and CDR2 as YYREEE (reference sequence). CDR3 loop: CASSHNRGSRGYTF. The CDR3 region has the DNA TGTGCCAGCAGCCATAACAGGGGCTCCCGTGGCTACACCTTC.

The chain recombines TRBV3-1 (or the pseudogene TRBV3-2) with TRBJ1-3; possibly TRBD1 for D (6 bases). V lost 1 base and J 4 bases, leaving 11 bases between the germline ends. CDR3 length: 15 residues. In germline, CDR1 is LGHDT, CDR2 YNNKEL (reference sequence). The CDR3 region has the DNA TGTGCCAGCAGCCAAGTGAGGACAGACGGAAACACCATATATTTT. Translated: CASSQVRTDGNTIYF.

Turning to this clone: Possible read error: a much larger clone is one base away. The chain carries TRBV7-3 and TRBJ2-3, with D unclear. V was pared by 4 bases and J by 0 bases, with 2 bases between. Looked up from germline, CDR1 is SGHTA and CDR2 is FQGTGA. The CDR3 loop spans 12 amino acids. The CDR3 DNA sequence: TGTGCCAGCAGCTCCAGCACAGATACGCAGTATTTT. Residues: CASSSSTDTQYF. Together with reference TRBV7-3 and TRBJ2-3, the CDR3 gives the full variable domain: GAGVSQTPSNKVTEKGKYVELRCDPISGHTALYWYRQSLGQGPEFLIYFQGTGAADDSGLPNDRFFAVRPEGSVSTLKIQRTERGDSAVYLCASSSSTDTQYFGPGTRLTVL.

This clone was counted a single time. The chain has TRBV7-9 and TRBJ2-5; 10 bases are a match to TRBD2. With 5 bases clipped from V and 5 bases from J, the junction kept 14 bases outside the gene matches. Germline loops: CDR1 SEHNR, CDR2 FQNEAQ (reference sequence). This CDR3 region has 17 residues. The chain's CDR3 is CASSPRGAGGPAETQYF. In DNA form, the CDR3 reads TGTGCCAGCAGCCCGCGTGGAGCGGGAGGGCCGGCGGAGACCCAGTACTTC.

V and J are TRBV12-3 or TRBV12-4 and TRBJ1-1, with D perhaps matching TRBD1 (5 bases). The CDR3 totals 13 residues. The germline V and J ends were trimmed by 6 bases and 1 base, with 9 bases remaining between them. The CDR3 DNA sequence: TGTGCCAGCAGAGCCGACAGGAACACTGAAGCTTTCTTT. It is translated as CASRADRNTEAFF.

This chain connects TRBV25-1 to TRBJ2-3, with a possible D match to TRBD2 (6 bases). Deletions cut 3 bases from V and 3 bases from J, with 13 bases between. The germline gives CDR1 MGHDK, CDR2 SYGVNS. The CDR3 is 15 residues long. The CDR3 sequence is CASSETRVVTDTQYF. The CDR3 nucleotides read TGTGCCAGCAGTGAGACTAGAGTAGTAACAGATACGCAGTATTTT. The full variable domain, rest sourced from reference TRBV25-1 and TRBJ2-3, is EADIYQTPRYLVIGTGKKITLECSQTMGHDKMYWYQQDPGMELHLIHYSYGVNSTEKGDLSSESTVSRIRTEHFPLTLESARPSHTSQYLCASSETRVVTDTQYFGPGTRLTVL.

The genes are TRBV2 and TRBJ2-7; D may be TRBD1 or TRBD2 (5 bases each). V was cut by 9 bases and J by 6 bases, with 21 bases left in between. The CDR3 has 14 residues. The germline V gene has CDR1 SNHLY and CDR2 FYNNEI. CDR3 coding DNA: TGTGCCAGTACCACGGGACCCACTACGGGCGAGCAGTACTTC. Its protein product is CASTTGPTTGEQYF.

This chain joins TRBV6-5 and TRBJ2-7; D is possibly TRBD2 (6 bases). CDR1 MNHEY and CDR2 SVGAGI come from the germline V gene. The CDR3 is 14 residues long. Deletions cut 7 bases from V and 4 bases from J, with 17 bases between. The CDR3 reads CASKPDAGGYEQYF. In DNA, the CDR3 is TGTGCCAGCAAGCCCGACGCCGGAGGGTACGAGCAGTACTTC.

The CDR3 protein is CASSTTGTGNYGYTF. In DNA form, the CDR3 reads TGTGCCAGTAGTACAACCGGGACAGGGAACTATGGCTACACCTTC. The chain is built from TRBV19 and TRBJ1-2, with TRBD1 matching over 9 bases. The germline gives CDR1 LNHDA, CDR2 SQIVND (reference sequence). There are 15 residues in the CDR3. Unmatched junction bases numbered 5, after V lost 4 bases and J lost 2 bases.

The chain links TRBV6-2 or TRBV6-3 to TRBJ2-7, with D hard to call. Trimming removed 3 bases from V and 3 bases from J, with 6 bases in between. The CDR3 loop spans 12 amino acids. The germline CDR1 and CDR2 sequences are MNHEY and SVGEGT. This CDR3 reads CASSYSFYEQYF. CDR3 nucleotide sequence: TGTGCCAGCAGTTATAGTTTCTACGAGCAGTACTTC.

This clone came up once. CDR3 amino acids: CASSYSVEVAEKLFF. The CDR3 DNA reads as TGTGCCAGCAGTTACTCGGTAGAGGTAGCTGAAAAACTGTTTTTT. The rearrangement joins TRBV6-5 to TRBJ1-4; D gene ambiguous. In germline, CDR1 is MNHEY, CDR2 SVGAGI. Trimming removed 0 bases from V and 7 bases from J, with 12 bases in between. The CDR3 spans 15 residues.

This clone has a handful of counts. The chain joins TRBV6-2 or TRBV6-3 to TRBJ2-7; D is uncertain. CDR1 is MNHEY and CDR2 is SVGEGT in the germline V gene. The CDR3 covers 13 residues. The V gene lost 3 bases and the J gene lost 3 bases, with 9 bases spanning the gap. For the CDR3, the DNA is TGTGCCAGCAGTTATTCGACTTACTACGAGCAGTACTTC. Amino acids: CASSYSTYYEQYF.

On this clone itself: Other DNA sequences of this sample code for an identical CDR3. V and J are TRBV5-1 and TRBJ1-1, with D perhaps TRBD1 (5 bases). The CDR3 runs 13 residues. Per the germline V gene, CDR1 is SGHRS and CDR2 is YFSETQ. V lost 2 bases to trimming and J lost 2 bases, with 7 bases between them. Here the CDR3 reads CASSLGANTEAFF. In DNA form, the CDR3 reads TGCGCCAGCAGCTTAGGGGCCAACACTGAAGCTTTCTTT.

This chain joins TRBV6-5 and TRBJ1-6; D gene unclear. Trimming took off 7 bases at V and 5 bases at J, with 12 bases between the two ends. In germline, CDR1 is MNHEY, CDR2 SVGAGI. This CDR3 is built from 14 residues. CDR3 in DNA: TGTGCCAGCAACCGGGCTCACGATAATTCACCCCTCCACTTT. This gives the protein CASNRAHDNSPLHF.

CDR3 loop: CASSYRDGPYEQYF. Written as DNA, the CDR3 is TGTGCCAGCAGTTACCGGGACGGACCCTACGAGCAGTACTTC. V and J are TRBV6-5 and TRBJ2-7; the D call may be TRBD1 or TRBD2 (5 bases each). CDR1 is MNHEY, CDR2 SVGAGI, per germline. CDR3 size: 14 residues. V was pared by 2 bases and J by 2 bases, with 10 bases between.

The V gene is TRBV7-2, the J gene TRBJ2-2; possibly TRBD2 for D (6 bases). Per germline, CDR1 SGHTA and CDR2 FQGNSA. The CDR3 contains 15 residues. V lost 1 base to trimming and J lost 2 bases, with 8 bases between them. The CDR3 DNA sequence: TGTGCCAGCAGCTTAGAGCGGGTAAACACCGGGGAGCTGTTTTTT. This sequence encodes CASSLERVNTGELFF.

J is TRBJ1-2 and V is TRBV5-1; 7 bases are a match to TRBD1. Losses at the gene ends were 1 base for V and 1 base for J; bases not matched to a gene: 4. CDR1 and CDR2 (germline): SGHRS, YFSETQ. The CDR3 consists of 15 residues. The CDR3 sequence: CASSLTGDSNYGYTF. The CDR3 DNA is TGCGCCAGCAGCTTGACCGGGGACAGTAACTATGGCTACACCTTC.